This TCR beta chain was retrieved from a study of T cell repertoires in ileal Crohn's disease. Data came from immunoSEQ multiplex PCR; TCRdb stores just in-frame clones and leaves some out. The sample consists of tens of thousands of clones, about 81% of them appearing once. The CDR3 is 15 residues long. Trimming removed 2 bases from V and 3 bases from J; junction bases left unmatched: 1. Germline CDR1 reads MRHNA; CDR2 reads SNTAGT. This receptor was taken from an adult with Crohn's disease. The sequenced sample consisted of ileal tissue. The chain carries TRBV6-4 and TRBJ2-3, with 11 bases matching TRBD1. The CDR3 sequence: CASSDGQGATDTQYF. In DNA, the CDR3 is TGTGCCAGCAGTGACGGACAGGGGGCAACAGATACGCAGTATTTT.